This TCR beta chain was captured by sequencing in a study of CD8 T cells in Susac syndrome. In the study overall: The sequenced Susac syndrome patients comprised five or six with active disease and about eight in remission.

Diagnostic criteria defined recently for definite or probable disease were met by the Susac syndrome patients. Negative isolation was used for CD8+ and CD4+ T cells, and FACS enrichment was applied to TEMRA cells. Random hexamers were used to reverse transcribe 0.5 to 1 ug of RNA. Amplification of TCR beta CDR3 was carried out by immunoSEQ multiplex PCR, which covered 54 Vbeta and 13 Jbeta segments. One entry per CDR3 protein, called by TCRdb with MiXCR from the immunoSEQ multiplex PCR reads. This sample has 200,000 to 250,000 distinct CDR3 sequences; 94% occur once, and the top ten carry about 0.15%. The CDR3 has 14 amino acids. CDR1 and CDR2 from the germline V gene are MDHEN and SYDVKM. J was trimmed by 5 bases and V by 4 bases; bases with no gene match: 4.

The sequence was collected from a human donor with Susac syndrome. The J gene is TRBJ2-7, the V gene TRBV28; 11 bases match TRBD2. Sequenced: CD4+ T cells from PBMCs. The CDR3 is CASSYSGGADEQYF. CDR3 DNA sequence: TGTGCCAGCAGTTATAGCGGGGGGGCGGACGAGCAGTACTTC.